This T cell receptor (beta chain) was profiled in a study of OX40 agonist ivuxolimab in advanced cancers. About the research overall: One patient with hepatocellular carcinoma and two with cutaneous melanoma, three in all, had partial responses.

The CDR3 spans 12 residues. From germline, CDR1 is SEHNR and CDR2 FQNEAQ (reference sequence). Trimming stripped 5 bases from V and 4 bases from J, with 6 bases between. Profiling relied on immunoSEQ multiplex PCR, and the TCRdb table lists in-frame clones only, not all of them. The sample carries 35,000 to 55,000 clones, about 80% recorded once. In this sample, this clone turned up a few times. This CDR3 is also generated by other DNA sequences in the sample. Source: CD4+ or CD8+ T cells sorted from blood, taken in a trial of the OX40 agonist ivuxolimab. This chain uses TRBV7-9 with TRBJ2-1; D is unclear. The sequence derives from an adult with an advanced solid tumor such as melanoma, head and neck, liver or kidney cancer. The CDR3 bases are TGTGCCAGCAGCCTAGGATACAATGAGCAGTTCTTC. Protein product: CASSLGYNEQFF.